One and the same sample provided the 9 T cell receptor beta chains below, sequenced in a study of blood T cell repertoires in COVID-19. Clones were read by immunoSEQ multiplex PCR, and TCRdb kept only the in-frame ones, dropping some. Among about 52,000 clones listed, 82% were seen once. Sequencing used peripheral blood. The receptors here all came from an older man with COVID-19, enrolled during active disease.

V gene TRBV7-9 combines with J gene TRBJ2-1, with a tentative D call TRBD2 (6 bases). The CDR3 runs to 11 residues. Trimming stripped 5 bases from V and 9 bases from J, with 8 bases between. CDR1 is SEHNR, CDR2 FQNEAQ, per germline (reference sequence). The CDR3 here is CASSTTSEQFF. Written as DNA, the CDR3 is TGTGCCAGCAGCACGACTAGTGAGCAGTTCTTC.

This chain joins TRBV9 and TRBJ2-2, with TRBD2 matching 11 bases. Germline lookup yields CDR1 SGDLS and CDR2 YYNGEE. V was pared by 2 bases and J by 1 base, with 4 bases of the junction left unmatched. The CDR3 loop spans 17 amino acids. DNA of the CDR3: TGTGCCAGCAGCGTGTCAACTAGCGGGGGGAACACCGGGGAGCTGTTTTTT. It codes for CASSVSTSGGNTGELFF.

This clone came up a few times. The genes are TRBV6-2 or TRBV6-3 and TRBJ2-7; TRBD1 matches 7 bases. Germline V CDR1 and CDR2: MNHEY, SVGEGT. This CDR3 contains 13 residues. The J segment lost 4 bases and the V segment lost 5 bases, leaving 5 bases of the junction unmatched. CDR3 region: CASSQTDRYEQYF. The CDR3 DNA reads as TGTGCCAGCAGTCAAACGGACAGGTACGAGCAGTACTTC.

This clone came up once. This chain joins TRBV10-3 and TRBJ1-1; perhaps TRBD1 as D (5 bases). V gave up 6 bases and J gave up 1 base, with 12 bases separating them. The CDR3 runs 14 residues. Germline-derived CDR1 and CDR2 are ENHRY and SYGVKD. The CDR3 is CAIRTPGGNTEAFF. CDR3 sequence (DNA): TGTGCCATCAGGACGCCCGGGGGGAACACTGAAGCTTTCTTT.

In DNA form, the CDR3 reads TGTGCCAGCAGCTTATCCCTGACACCGTACCAAGAGACCCAGTACTTC. It codes for CASSLSLTPYQETQYF. V and J are TRBV11-1 and TRBJ2-5; D unclear. The germline V and J ends were trimmed by 2 bases and 0 bases, with 13 bases remaining between them. Germline values: CDR1 SGHAT, CDR2 FQDESV (reference sequence). This CDR3 contains 16 residues.

This clone has a handful of counts. V is TRBV5-1 and J is TRBJ1-3; 7 nucleotides agree with TRBD1. The CDR3 covers 16 residues. Germline trimming cut 3 bases from V and 1 base from J; bases unmatched to any gene: 7. Germline CDR1 is SGHRS and CDR2 is YFSETQ. The CDR3 nucleotides read TGCGCCAGCAGCTCTGGACAGGAATTATCTGGAAACACCATATATTTT. It encodes CASSSGQELSGNTIYF.

A few counts support this clone. The chain couples TRBV29-1 to TRBJ2-1; 8 bases align to TRBD2. Germline V gene sequence: CDR1 SQVTM, CDR2 ANQGSEA. The CDR3 totals 14 residues. V lost 3 bases and J lost 5; bases outside the gene matches: 6. In DNA form, the CDR3 reads TGCAGCGTTGATTCCGGGAGGGATAACAATGAGCAGTTCTTC. Protein: CSVDSGRDNNEQFF.

This chain connects TRBV6-1 to TRBJ1-2; D perhaps matches TRBD1 (6 bases). Germline assignment: CDR1 MNHNS and CDR2 SASEGT. This CDR3 comprises 14 residues. Trimming shortened V by 2 bases and J by 7 bases, and 14 bases separated the two germline ends. For the CDR3, the DNA is TGTGCCAGCAGTGAATTTAGGGGGGGCCCTGGCTACACCTTC. Protein product: CASSEFRGGPGYTF.

The DNA of the CDR3 is TGTGCCAGCAGCCAAGGCCCTATTACAGGGGTCCATGAGCAGTTCTTC. Translated, it gives CASSQGPITGVHEQFF. This chain uses TRBV3-1 (or the pseudogene TRBV3-2) with TRBJ2-1, with 7 bases lining up with TRBD1. Trimming removed 1 base from V and 8 bases from J; junction bases left unmatched: 11. This CDR3 has 16 residues. Germline V gene sequence: CDR1 LGHDT, CDR2 YNNKEL (reference sequence).